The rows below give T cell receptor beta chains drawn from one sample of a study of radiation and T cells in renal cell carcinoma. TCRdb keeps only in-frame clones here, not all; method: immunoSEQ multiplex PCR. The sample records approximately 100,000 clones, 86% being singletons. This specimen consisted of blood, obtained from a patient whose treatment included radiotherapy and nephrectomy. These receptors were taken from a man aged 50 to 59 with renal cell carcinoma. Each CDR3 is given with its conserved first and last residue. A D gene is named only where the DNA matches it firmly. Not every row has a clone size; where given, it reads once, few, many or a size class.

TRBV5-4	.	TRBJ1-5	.	TGTGCCAGCAGCTTGGGCGGCAATAGCAATCAGCCCCAGCATTTT	CASSLGGNSNQPQHF
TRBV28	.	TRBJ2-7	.	TGTGCCAGCAGTTTTAGCGCCTCCGCCTACGAGCAGTACTTC	CASSFSASAYEQYF
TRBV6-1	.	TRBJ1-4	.	TGTGCCAGCAGTGACTGGCCTGAAAAACTGTTTTTT	CASSDWPEKLFF
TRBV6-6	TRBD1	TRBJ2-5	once	TGTGCCAGCAGTCTTCTCGGACAGGGCAAAGAGACCCAGTACTTC	CASSLLGQGKETQYF
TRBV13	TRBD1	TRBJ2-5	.	TGTGCCAGCAGCGAAACCGAATTTGAGGACAGGGATTTGTTGAGAAAAGAGACCCAGTACTTC	CASSETEFEDRDLLRKETQYF
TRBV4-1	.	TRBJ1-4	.	TGCGCCAGCAGCCAACGGGACCCGGGGGAAAAACTGTTTTTT	CASSQRDPGEKLFF
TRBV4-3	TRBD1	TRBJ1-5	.	TGCGCCAGCAGTAAGGATCGAGGACAGGGTGGCAATCAGCCCCAGCATTTT	CASSKDRGQGGNQPQHF
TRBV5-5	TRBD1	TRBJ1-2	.	TGTGCCAGCAGCCCGAGGGACAGAACTAACTATGGCTACACCTTC	CASSPRDRTNYGYTF
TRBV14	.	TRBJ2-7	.	TGTGCCAGCAGCCAGGGCTACGAGCAGTACTTC	CASSQGYEQYF
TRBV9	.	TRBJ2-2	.	TGTGCCAGCAGCCCGGCGGACTACGCGAGCACCGGGGAGCTGTTTTTT	CASSPADYASTGELFF
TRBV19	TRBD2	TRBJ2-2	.	TGTGCCAGTAGTCGGACTAGCGGGAGCACCGGGGAGCTGTTTTTT	CASSRTSGSTGELFF
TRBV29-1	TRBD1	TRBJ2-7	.	TGCAGCGTAAAAAAAACGGGACAGTTCTACGAGCAGTACTTC	CSVKKTGQFYEQYF
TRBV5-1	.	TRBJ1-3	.	TGCGCCAGCAGCTCACAGGGAGGTACTGGAAACACCATATATTTT	CASSSQGGTGNTIYF
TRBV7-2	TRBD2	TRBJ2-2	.	TGTGCCAGCAGCTTAGCTCAGCGGGGGAACACCGGGGAGCTGTTTTTT	CASSLAQRGNTGELFF
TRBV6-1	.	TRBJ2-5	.	TGTGCCAGCAGTGATGACCGGGCCCCCGTGACCCAGTACTTC	CASSDDRAPVTQYF
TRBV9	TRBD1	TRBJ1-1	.	TGTGCCAGCAGCGTAGGATGGGGACAGGGGGCCTCTGGAGCTTTCTTT	CASSVGWGQGASGAFF
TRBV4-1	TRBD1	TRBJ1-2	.	TGCGCCAGCAGCCAAGATCCTATTATCGGACAGGGCGGGGGCGTTGGCTACACCTTC	CASSQDPIIGQGGGVGYTF
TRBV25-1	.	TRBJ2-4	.	TGTGCCAGCAGTCAGGACAGTGGGGAGGTGGGCGTAAACATTCAGTACTTC	CASSQDSGEVGVNIQYF
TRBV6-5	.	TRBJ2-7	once	TGTGCCAGCAGTTACTCTGTCGGGACCCCCTTAGAGCAGTACTTC	CASSYSVGTPLEQYF
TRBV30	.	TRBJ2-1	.	TGTGCCTGGAGTGCAATAGACGGTAGCTCCTACAATGAGCAGTTCTTC	CAWSAIDGSSYNEQFF
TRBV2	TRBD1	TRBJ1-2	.	TGTGCCAGCAATCGACAGGGATTGGGCTATGGCTACACCTTC	CASNRQGLGYGYTF
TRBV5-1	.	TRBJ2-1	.	TGCGCCAGCAGCTTGGGTCTAGCTGGCAATGAGCAGTTCTTC	CASSLGLAGNEQFF
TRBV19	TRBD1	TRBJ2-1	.	TGTGCCAGTAGTGCGGCGGGACAGGACTACAATGAGCAGTTCTTC	CASSAAGQDYNEQFF
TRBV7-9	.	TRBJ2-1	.	TGTGCCAGCAGCTCAGCTATTAATGAGCAGTTCTTC	CASSSAINEQFF
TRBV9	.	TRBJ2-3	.	TGTGCCAGCAGCGTTGCCCCCAACGTCGATACGCAGTATTTT	CASSVAPNVDTQYF
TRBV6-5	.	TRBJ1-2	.	TGTGCCAGCAGACCAAACCGGGACGGCGCAAATGGCTACACCTTC	CASRPNRDGANGYTF
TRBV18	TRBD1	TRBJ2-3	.	TGTGCCAGCTCACCGGACAGGGCATCAGATACGCAGTATTTT	CASSPDRASDTQYF
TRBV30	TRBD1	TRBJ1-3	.	TGTGCCTCCTACCCCGGGACAGCGATCTCTGGAAACACCATATATTTT	CASYPGTAISGNTIYF
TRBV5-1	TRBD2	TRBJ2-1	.	TGCGCCAGCAGCTGGGGTAGCGGGGAAAATGAGCAGTTCTTC	CASSWGSGENEQFF
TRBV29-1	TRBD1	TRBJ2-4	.	TGCAGCGTTGGCGACAGGGATCGAAACATTCAGTACTTC	CSVGDRDRNIQYF
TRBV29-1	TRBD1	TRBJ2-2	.	TGCAGCGGACAGGGGACAGGGGGGAACACCGGGGAGCTGTTTTTT	CSGQGTGGNTGELFF
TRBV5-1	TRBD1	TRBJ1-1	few	TGCGCCAGCAGCTTGGCAGGGACAGGGGCCGGGTGGGCTTTCTTT	CASSLAGTGAGWAFF
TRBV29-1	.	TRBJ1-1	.	TGCAGCGTTGTAGACCTCAGGGACGGGGGGGCTGAAGCTTTCTTT	CSVVDLRDGGAEAFF
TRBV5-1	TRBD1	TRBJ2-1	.	TGCGCCAGCAGCTTCGGGACAGGGGGCAATGAGCAGTTCTTC	CASSFGTGGNEQFF
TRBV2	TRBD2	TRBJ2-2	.	TGTGCCAGCAGTGAAGAAGGCGGGGGGAACACCGGGGAGCTGTTTTTT	CASSEEGGGNTGELFF
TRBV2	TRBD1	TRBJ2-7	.	TGTGCCAGGGCGACAGGGAACTCCTACGAGCAGTACTTC	CARATGNSYEQYF
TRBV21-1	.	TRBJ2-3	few	.	CASTRVGIGNIEADTQYF
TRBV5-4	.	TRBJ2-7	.	TGTGCCAGCACCACGGCCGGGACACCCCTCGAGGAGCAGTACTTC	CASTTAGTPLEEQYF
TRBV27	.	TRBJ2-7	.	TGTGCCAGCAGTTTAGACGGGGGCTACGAGCAGTACTTC	CASSLDGGYEQYF
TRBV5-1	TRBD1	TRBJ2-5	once	TGCGCCAGCAGCTACGGACAGGCCCAAGAGACCCAGTACTTC	CASSYGQAQETQYF
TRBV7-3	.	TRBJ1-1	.	TGTGCCAGCAGCTTCACAGGGAACACTGAAGCTTTCTTT	CASSFTGNTEAFF
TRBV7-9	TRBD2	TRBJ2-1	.	TGTGCCAGCAGCTTATATTGGACTAGCGACACCTACAATGAGCAGTTCTTC	CASSLYWTSDTYNEQFF
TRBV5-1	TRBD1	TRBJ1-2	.	TGCGCCAGCAGCTCGTACGAAGCTTCCCGGACAGGGGTTAACTATGGCTACACCTTC	CASSSYEASRTGVNYGYTF
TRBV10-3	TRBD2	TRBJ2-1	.	TGTGCCATCAGTGGTAATAGCGGGAGTCCCTCCTACAATGAGCAGTTCTTC	CAISGNSGSPSYNEQFF
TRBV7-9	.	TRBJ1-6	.	TGTGCCAGCAGCCCAGAACAGGGAACCTCCCTCCACTTT	CASSPEQGTSLHF
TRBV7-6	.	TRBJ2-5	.	TGTGCCAGCAGCTCCCCAGGGCGGGAGACCCAGTACTTC	CASSSPGRETQYF
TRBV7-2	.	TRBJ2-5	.	TGTGCCAGCAGCCCGCGTTCTGGGCCCGAGACCCAGTACTTC	CASSPRSGPETQYF
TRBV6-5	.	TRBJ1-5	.	TGTGCCAGCAGCCACGCGGGATCCAATCAGCCCCAGCATTTT	CASSHAGSNQPQHF
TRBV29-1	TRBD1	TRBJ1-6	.	TGCAGCGCTACAGGGGCTAATTCACCCCTCCACTTT	CSATGANSPLHF
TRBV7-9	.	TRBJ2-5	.	TGTGCCAGCAGCTCTTGGGCAGGGGATGAGACCCAGTACTTC	CASSSWAGDETQYF
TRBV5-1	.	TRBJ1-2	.	TGCGCCAGCAGCCAAGCAACTAACTATGGCTACACCTTC	CASSQATNYGYTF
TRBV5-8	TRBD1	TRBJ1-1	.	TGTGCCAGCGACTGGGGGGGACAGGACACTGAAGCTTTCTTT	CASDWGGQDTEAFF
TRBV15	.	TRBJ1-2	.	TGTGCCACCAGCAGCATTTACAGGGAAATTTCCTACACCTTC	CATSSIYREISYTF
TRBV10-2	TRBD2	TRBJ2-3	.	TGCGCCAGCAGAGCTCCCGGGACTAGCGGGAGGCCACAGTATTTT	CASRAPGTSGRPQYF